Sequencing of this TCR beta chain was carried out in a study of regulatory T cells in long-lasting Graves disease. V gave up 5 bases and J gave up 6 bases; unmatched junction bases: 4. The CDR3 is 13 amino acids. This clonotype was observed many times. The time point is: newly diagnosed GD, antithyroid drugs for less than 3 months. From RNA extracted from PBMCs, the TCR library was made. Through Arm-PCR of CDR3 regions and iRepertoire HTBI primers, TCR beta libraries were built. Authors' methods: Identification yielded about 66 TRBV and approximately 13 TRBJ segments across samples. TCRdb independently ran MiXCR on the multiplex PCR reads; one entry per CDR3 protein. These V and J calls originate from TCRdb's pipeline instead of the authors' own analysis. The table includes hundreds of thousands of distinct CDR3 sequences, around 16% detected once.

The starting material was peripheral blood mononuclear cells (PBMCs), obtained at new diagnosis, from a patient treated with antithyroid drugs. This TCR derives from a female donor with Graves disease. V and J are TRBV12-3 or TRBV12-4 and TRBJ1-2; 9 bases agree with TRBD1. The chain's CDR3 is CASSRQGENGYTF. The CDR3 bases are TGTGCCAGCAGTCGACAGGGGGAGAATGGCTACACCTTC.